A selection of T cell receptor beta chains follows, all from one sample in a study of tumor-infiltrating lymphocytes in primary liver carcinoma. Using its own MiXCR run on the multiplex PCR reads, TCRdb lists one record per CDR3 protein. The sample contains 300,000 to 400,000 distinct CDR3 sequences, about 65% of which appear only once. The specimen sequenced was peripheral blood. The source is a man between 35 and 55 years old with primary liver carcinoma and hepatitis B virus infection. CDR3s include the opening cysteine and the closing phenylalanine or tryptophan. A D gene is named only where the DNA matches it firmly. Clone size is not always given. Where it is, it says once, few, many or a class for expanded clones.

TRBJ2-2 TRBV11-2 NA NA TGTGCCAGCAGCTTAGATCGAGGGGGAGTGCGCCCGAAGACCGGGGAGCTGTTTTTT CASSLDRGGVRPKTGELFF
TRBJ2-1 TRBV29-1 NA many TGCAGCGTTGTAGTAAAACATCTGTTCTTC CSVVVKHLFF
TRBJ1-4 TRBV12-3/TRBV12-4 NA many TGTGCCAGCAGTCCCCCAGGGCAGGCCGGTGGTGAAAAACTGTTTTTT CASSPPGQAGGEKLFF
TRBJ2-7 TRBV4-2 NA NA TGCGCCAGCAGCCAAGTGGATTCCAACCACGAGCAGTACTTC CASSQVDSNHEQYF
TRBJ2-7 TRBV10-2 NA NA TGCGCCAGCAGTGAATGGGCTCTCTACAAGCAGTACTTC CASSEWALYKQYF
TRBJ2-3 TRBV29-1 TRBD2 many TGCAGCGTTCGGGTTGCTAGCGGGATTACCGGCACAGATACGCAGTATTTT CSVRVASGITGTDTQYF
TRBJ1-5 TRBV5-6 NA many TGTGCCAGCAGCTTTTACCGGGTTCTCAATCAGCCCCAGCATTTT CASSFYRVLNQPQHF
TRBJ2-1 TRBV29-1 TRBD1 many TGCAGCGCCGGGACAGCCTACAATGAGCAGTTCTTC CSAGTAYNEQFF
TRBJ2-1 TRBV11-3 NA many TGTGCCAGCAGCTCCGCGAGCTCCTGCAATGAGCAGTTCTTC CASSSASSCNEQFF
TRBJ2-3 TRBV20-1 NA NA TGCAGTGCTAGACATGGACAGTGCACAGATACGCAGTATTTT CSARHGQCTDTQYF
TRBJ1-2 TRBV5-5 NA few TGTGCCAGCAGCAAAGGGGGGGCAACTAACTATGGCTACACCTTC CASSKGGATNYGYTF
TRBJ2-2 TRBV7-9 NA NA TGTGCCAGCAGCGCGACTAGGTCCGGGGAGCTGTTTTTT CASSATRSGELFF
TRBJ1-1 TRBV12-3/TRBV12-4 TRBD1 many TGTGCCAGCAGTGGACAGGGGGAGAACACTGAAGCTTTCTTT CASSGQGENTEAFF
TRBJ2-3 TRBV13 TRBD2 few TGTGCCAGCAGCTTAGGAATAGCGGGAGTAGCAGATACGCAGTATTTT CASSLGIAGVADTQYF
TRBJ1-4 TRBV7-9 NA NA TGTGCCAGCAGCTTAGCGAAAACGACAAACGAAAAACTGTTTTTT CASSLAKTTNEKLFF
TRBJ2-7 TRBV5-5 TRBD2 many TGTGCCAGCAGCGTAGGACCGGGACTAGTCTACGAGCAGTACTTC CASSVGPGLVYEQYF
TRBJ2-2 TRBV29-1 TRBD2 NA TGCAGCGTAGAAGCGGGAGATGGCATCGGGGAGCTGTTTTTT CSVEAGDGIGELFF
TRBJ2-5 TRBV11-2 TRBD1 many TGTGCCAGCAACTTGGACAGGGTATCAGAGACCCAGTACTTC CASNLDRVSETQYF
TRBJ2-1 TRBV6-5 NA NA TGTGTCAGCAGTTACCATCGAGGCGACAATGAGCAGTTCTTC CVSSYHRGDNEQFF
TRBJ2-7 TRBV5-6 TRBD1 NA TGTGCCAGCAGCTTGGTGGACAGGCCCAGCTCCTACGAGCAGTACTTC CASSLVDRPSSYEQYF
TRBJ2-3 TRBV4-1 NA many TGCGCCAGCAGAGAGTCTGGGGTAGATACGCAGTATTTT CASRESGVDTQYF
TRBJ1-5 TRBV6-6 NA many TGTGCCAGCAGTGACGGTCGTCAGTACAATCAGCCCCAGCATTTT CASSDGRQYNQPQHF
TRBJ1-1 TRBV5-1 NA NA TGCGCCAGCAGCTTGGATCGACAGAACGCTGAAGCTTTCTTT CASSLDRQNAEAFF
TRBJ2-5 TRBV11-2 NA NA TGTGCCAGTAGCCTCCGAGGATGGCAGGGGGGCCAAGAGACCCAGTACTTC CASSLRGWQGGQETQYF
TRBJ1-2 TRBV4-2 TRBD1 many TGTGCCAGCAGCCAGGAACAGGGGGCGGCCCTCTATGGCTACACCTTC CASSQEQGAALYGYTF
TRBJ2-7 TRBV6-5 NA NA TGTGCCAGCAGCATCGCCGGGGTCGAGCAGTACTTC CASSIAGVEQYF
TRBJ2-5 TRBV4-1 NA NA TGCGTCAGCAGCCCCCTCCTCCAGTGGGGCCGCAGTGGGGAGACCCAGTACTTC CVSSPLLQWGRSGETQYF
TRBJ2-4 TRBV4-3 NA NA TGCACCAGCAGCCAAGGTGGTTTAGCCAAAAACATTCAGTACTTC CTSSQGGLAKNIQYF
TRBJ2-1 TRBV11-3 NA NA TGTGCCATGAGCTTTGAAAGGGGTGAGCAGTTCTTC CAMSFERGEQFF
TRBJ2-1 TRBV12-3/TRBV12-4 TRBD2 NA TGTGCCAGTAGTTCGGGGACTAGCGGGAATATTGAGCAGTTCTTC CASSSGTSGNIEQFF
TRBJ1-2 TRBV5-4 TRBD1 NA TGTGCCAGCAGCTACGACAGGGACTATGGCTACACCTTC CASSYDRDYGYTF
TRBJ2-7 TRBV5-6 TRBD2 NA TGTGCCAGCAGCGGTGGTGGGTTTCGGGGTAGCGGGAACCGCGAGCAGTACTTC CASSGGGFRGSGNREQYF
TRBJ2-6 TRBV11-2 NA NA TGTGCCAGCAGCGCCCAATCCGGCGCCAACGTCCTGACTTTC CASSAQSGANVLTF
TRBJ1-1 TRBV5-1 NA few TGCGCCAGCGGCTCCGGGACCGAGAACACTGAAGCTTTCTTT CASGSGTENTEAFF
TRBJ2-1 TRBV5-1 TRBD1 NA TGCGCCAGCAGCTTGGGGACAGGGAACACCTACGAGCAGTTCTTC CASSLGTGNTYEQFF
TRBJ1-2 TRBV24-1 TRBD1 NA TGTGCCACCAGTGATGGCCCCACAGGGGGCGTTGGCTACACCTTC CATSDGPTGGVGYTF
TRBJ2-2 TRBV11-2 NA few TGTGCCAGCATCCTGCAGATCACCGGGGAGTTGTTTTTT CASILQITGELFF
TRBJ2-7 TRBV11-2 NA few TGTGACAGCAGCTTAGGACCGGAGAAAACCTACGAGCAGTACTTC CDSSLGPEKTYEQYF
TRBJ2-3 TRBV6-5 NA NA TGTGCCAGCTATCATACAGGGGGGCGGGGGGCCACAGACGCGCAGTATTTT CASYHTGGRGATDAQYF
TRBJ1-3 TRBV6-2/TRBV6-3 NA NA TGTGCCAGCAGACCCAACAGAAACCCTGGAAACACCATATATTTT CASRPNRNPGNTIYF
TRBJ2-1 TRBV11-2 NA NA TGTGCAAGCAGCCCCCGGGCATCCAAAGAGCAGTTCTTC CASSPRASKEQFF
TRBJ2-1 TRBV28 TRBD2 few TGTGCCAGCACTCCGACTAGCGGGATCTACAATGAGCAGTTCTTC CASTPTSGIYNEQFF
TRBJ1-1 TRBV11-2 NA many TGTGCCAGCAACATGCCGGGACGCAAGAACACTGAAGCTTTCTTT CASNMPGRKNTEAFF
TRBJ1-6 TRBV6-5 NA NA TGTGCCAGCAGTTACTCGCGGCGGTCCCTCTATAATTCACCCCTCCACTTT CASSYSRRSLYNSPLHF
TRBJ2-5 TRBV29-1 NA many TGCAGCGTTGAAGGGGCCCCAGGATATCAAGAGACCCAGTACTTC CSVEGAPGYQETQYF
TRBJ1-2 TRBV5-4 TRBD1 NA TGTGCCAGCGGGACTATCACAGGGGGCGATGGCTACACCTTC CASGTITGGDGYTF
TRBJ2-5 TRBV11-2 NA few TGTGCCAGCAACATAGGTGGAAAGACCCAGTACTTC CASNIGGKTQYF
TRBJ2-1 TRBV6-1 TRBD1 once TGTGCCAGTAGGCCGAGTTTTGACAGGGCCAATGAGCAGTTATTC CASRPSFDRANEQLF
TRBJ1-2 TRBV12-3/TRBV12-4 NA few TGTGCCAGCACCCGCGGCGGGGGATCCGGCTATGGCTACACCTTC CASTRGGGSGYGYTF
TRBJ1-2 TRBV10-3 NA NA TGTGCCATCAGTGGGCCAGCCTATTTGGGTGGCTACACGTTC CAISGPAYLGGYTF